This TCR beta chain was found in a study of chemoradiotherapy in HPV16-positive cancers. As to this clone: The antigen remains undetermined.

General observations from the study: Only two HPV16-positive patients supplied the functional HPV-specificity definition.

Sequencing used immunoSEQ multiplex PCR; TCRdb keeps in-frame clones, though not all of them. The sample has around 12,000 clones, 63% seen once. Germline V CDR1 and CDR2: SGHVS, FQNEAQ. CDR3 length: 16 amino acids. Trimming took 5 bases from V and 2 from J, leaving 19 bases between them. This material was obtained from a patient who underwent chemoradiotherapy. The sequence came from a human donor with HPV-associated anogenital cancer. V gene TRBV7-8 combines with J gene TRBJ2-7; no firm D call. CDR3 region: CASSLRTRTVPYEQYF. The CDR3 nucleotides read TGTGCCAGCAGCCTCAGAACCCGGACGGTACCCTACGAGCAGTACTTC.